This T cell receptor (beta chain) was identified during a study of T cell responses to AZD1222 COVID-19 vaccine. Study results and caveats: Spike-specific TCR breadth and depth grew following two AZD1222 doses.

TCRdb's copy holds only in-frame clones and misses some; the assay was immunoSEQ multiplex PCR. The sample lists 140,000 or so clones, less than 95% occurring once. V lost 4 bases and J lost 6; bases outside the gene matches: 5. The germline V gene has CDR1 SGHRS and CDR2 YFSETQ. The CDR3 has 14 amino acids. In regard to this clone: Its antigen is unknown.

The sequenced sample was peripheral blood, obtained 28 days after the second dose of the MenACWY control vaccine. The chain couples TRBV5-1 to TRBJ2-1, with TRBD1 identical over 9 bases. The sequence was collected from an adult who received the MenACWY meningococcal vaccine as a control. The CDR3 nucleotides are TGCGCCAGCAGCCGGGGACAGGGAGGCAATGAGCAGTTCTTC. This codes for CASSRGQGGNEQFF.